The 3 T cell receptor beta chains listed next were all sequenced from one sample in a study of long-term antiretroviral therapy in people with HIV. Runs used v3.0 of the immunoSEQ assay and were done at survey level. Sequenced by immunoSEQ multiplex PCR; TCRdb stores in-frame clones only, minus some. Among about 27,000 clones listed, 80% to 85% were seen once. The starting material was unsorted PBMCs, obtained 0.8 years before starting antiretroviral therapy. All receptors come from a young man with HIV.

This clone was picked up one time. V is TRBV30 and J is TRBJ2-3, with D perhaps TRBD1 or TRBD2 (5 bases each). Trimming removed 2 bases at V and 2 bases at J, with 17 bases between. From germline, CDR1 is GTSNPN and CDR2 SVGIG (reference sequence). The CDR3 totals 16 residues. In DNA, the CDR3 is TGTGCCTGGAGTAATGATAATCGGGACCTCACAGATACGCAGTATTTT. It translates to CAWSNDNRDLTDTQYF.

A word on this clone: One end of the junction varies from germline; a read error may be responsible. The chain carries TRBV19 and TRBJ1-5; D may be TRBD1 (5 bases). Germline assignment: CDR1 LNHDA and CDR2 SQIVND (reference sequence). This CDR3 comprises 13 residues. The CDR3 nucleotides read TGTGCCAGTAGTATAGATACGGGCACAGGTAGGGGATTT. It translates to CASSIDTGTGRGF.

This chain links TRBV5-5 with TRBJ1-2; D unclear. V dropped 0 bases and J dropped 1 base, with 13 bases sitting between them. The CDR3 contains 16 residues. The germline CDR1 and CDR2 sequences are SGHKS and YYEKEE (reference sequence). CDR3 amino acids: CASSLAQVGVNYGYTF. The CDR3 nucleotides are TGTGCCAGCAGCTTGGCGCAGGTTGGGGTTAACTATGGCTACACCTTC.